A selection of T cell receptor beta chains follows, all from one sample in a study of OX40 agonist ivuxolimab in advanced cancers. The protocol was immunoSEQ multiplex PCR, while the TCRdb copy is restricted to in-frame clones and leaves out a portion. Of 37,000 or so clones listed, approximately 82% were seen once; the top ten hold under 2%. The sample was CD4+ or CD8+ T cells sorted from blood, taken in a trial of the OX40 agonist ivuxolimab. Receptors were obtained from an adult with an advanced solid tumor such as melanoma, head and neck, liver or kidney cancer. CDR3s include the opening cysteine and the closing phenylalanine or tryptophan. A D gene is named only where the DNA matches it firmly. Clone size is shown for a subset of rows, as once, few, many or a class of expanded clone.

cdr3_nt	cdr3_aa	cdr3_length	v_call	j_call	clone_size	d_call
TGTGCCAGCAGTGCCCCCCCGGCGGGCAGGGGCTACGAGCAGTACTTC	CASSAPPAGRGYEQYF	16	TRBV2	TRBJ2-7	-	-
TGTGCCAGCAGTGACTCGACGGGGGGGATCTACAATGAGCAGTTCTTC	CASSDSTGGIYNEQFF	16	TRBV6-4	TRBJ2-1	-	TRBD2
TGTGCCAGCAGTTACGGGCAGACCCGCACAGATACGCAGTATTTT	CASSYGQTRTDTQYF	15	TRBV6-5	TRBJ2-3	-	-
TGCAGCGTTGTTGTGGCGGGAGGCACAGATACGCAGTATTTT	CSVVVAGGTDTQYF	14	TRBV29-1	TRBJ2-3	-	TRBD2
TGTGCCAGCAGCCCGGTTCGCGGGGAAGAGACCCAGTACTTC	CASSPVRGEETQYF	14	TRBV2	TRBJ2-5	-	-
TGCGCCAGCAGCCAAGACGGCGGCCGCAATCAGCCCCAGCATTTT	CASSQDGGRNQPQHF	15	TRBV4-1	TRBJ1-5	-	-
TGTGCCAGCGGCTTACCTTTAAAAGGGGGACTAATGAACACTGAAGCTTTCTTT	CASGLPLKGGLMNTEAFF	18	TRBV11-2	TRBJ1-1	once	-
TGTGCCAGCTCACCAGGAGGGTCGAACGGGGAGCTGTTTTTT	CASSPGGSNGELFF	14	TRBV18	TRBJ2-2	few	-
TGTGCCAGCAGTCCGGACAGGGGGCGTCAGCCCCAGCATTTT	CASSPDRGRQPQHF	14	TRBV27	TRBJ1-5	once	TRBD1
TGTGCCAGCGAGAGGACAGATACGCAGTATTTT	CASERTDTQYF	11	TRBV18	TRBJ2-3	-	-
TGCGCCAGCAAGCCGGCTAGGGGCCCTGGAGGGGAGACCCAGTACTTC	CASKPARGPGGETQYF	16	TRBV5-1	TRBJ2-5	-	-
TGTGCCAGCACCCTCCCCCTCAAGACCCAGTACTTC	CASTLPLKTQYF	12	TRBV27	TRBJ2-5	-	-
TGTGCCAGCAGGGGGGACCAGCTCCGGGAGCAGTACTTC	CASRGDQLREQYF	13	TRBV6-5	TRBJ2-7	-	-
TGCAGCGTTGAAATGGGGAACTATGGCTACACCTTC	CSVEMGNYGYTF	12	TRBV29-1	TRBJ1-2	-	-
TGTGCCAGCAGTACCGGGACAGGGTACGGCGGCCAGTACTTC	CASSTGTGYGGQYF	14	TRBV6-5	TRBJ2-5	-	TRBD1
TGCGCCAGCAGTGAGTTTACAGGACTTTACAATGAGCAGTTCTTC	CASSEFTGLYNEQFF	15	TRBV10-1	TRBJ2-1	-	-